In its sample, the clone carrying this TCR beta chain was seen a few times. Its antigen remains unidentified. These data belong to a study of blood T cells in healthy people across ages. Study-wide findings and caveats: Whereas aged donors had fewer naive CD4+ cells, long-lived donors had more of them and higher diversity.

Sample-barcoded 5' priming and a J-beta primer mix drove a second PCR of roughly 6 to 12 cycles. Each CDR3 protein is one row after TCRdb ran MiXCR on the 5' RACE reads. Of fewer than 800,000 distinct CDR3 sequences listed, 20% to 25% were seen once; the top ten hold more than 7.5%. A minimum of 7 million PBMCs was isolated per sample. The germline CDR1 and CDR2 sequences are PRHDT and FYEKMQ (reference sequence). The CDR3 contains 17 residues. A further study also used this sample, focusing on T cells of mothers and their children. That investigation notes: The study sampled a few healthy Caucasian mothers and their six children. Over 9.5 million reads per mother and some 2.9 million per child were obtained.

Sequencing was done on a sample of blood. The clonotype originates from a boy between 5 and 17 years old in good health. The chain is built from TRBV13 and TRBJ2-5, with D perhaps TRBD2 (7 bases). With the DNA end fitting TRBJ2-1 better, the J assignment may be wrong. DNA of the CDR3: TGTGCCAGCAGCTTAATAATGTATGTGGGGGGGCCTTATGAGCAGTTCTTC. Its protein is CASSLIMYVGGPYEQFF.